This TCR beta chain appears in the sequencing data of a study of Graves' ophthalmopathy and Graves' hyperthyroidism. General study points: Most expanded clonotypes in thyroid above 0.001 frequency also showed up in blood.

Deletions cut 2 bases from V and 2 bases from J, with 12 bases between. Per the germline V gene, CDR1 is MNHEY and CDR2 is SVGAGI. The CDR3 covers 15 residues. Pregnant or lactating patients and those with other autoimmune diseases or uncontrolled infections were excluded. The TCR beta CDR3 regions underwent amplification from RNA transcripts. Following a first-round RT-PCR that used HTBI primers, a second-round multiplex PCR was carried out. TCRdb reanalysed the multiplex PCR reads using MiXCR and keeps one entry per CDR3 protein. The data show roughly 480,000 distinct CDR3 sequences, 13% to 15% seen once. Of note for this clonotype: Its specificity is not known.

The gene calls are TRBV6-5 and TRBJ2-5, with D possibly being TRBD1 or TRBD2 (6 bases each). Sample: blood. The origin of this receptor is a woman in her 30s with Graves' ophthalmopathy. The DNA for the CDR3 is TGTGCCAGCAGTTACGGGCGGGGACAACAAGAGACCCAGTACTTC. Translating it yields CASSYGRGQQETQYF.